This T cell receptor (beta chain) was identified in a study of blood T cell repertoires in COVID-19. The method was immunoSEQ multiplex PCR; TCRdb's version includes in-frame clones alone and lacks a portion of them. The sample records about 330,000 clones, about 85% being singletons. V lost 3 bases to trimming and J lost 2 bases, with 14 bases between them. The CDR3 extends over 16 amino acids. Germline loops: CDR1 ENHRY, CDR2 SYGVKD. This clonotype was obtained from a woman aged 25 to 39 who had recovered from COVID-19. This chain uses TRBV10-3 with TRBJ1-5; D possibly corresponds to TRBD1 (5 bases). The sample consisted of PBMCs or T cells enriched from blood (not recorded which). In DNA form, the CDR3 reads TGTGCCATCAGTGAAGCCGTCGACAGACGCAATCAGCCCCAGCATTTT. This encodes CAISEAVDRRNQPQHF.